Sequencing of this TCR beta chain was carried out in a study of OX40 agonist ivuxolimab in advanced cancers. Study-level background: Patients treated during dose escalation were battling hepatocellular carcinoma, melanoma, renal cell or head and neck cancer.

CDR1 is KGHSH and CDR2 is LQKENI in the germline V gene. The CDR3 contains 15 residues. Trimming removed 3 bases from V and 0 bases from J; junction bases left unmatched: 0. Data came from immunoSEQ multiplex PCR; TCRdb stores just in-frame clones and leaves some out. The sample has under 40,000 clones; 89% are singletons. Remarks on this clone: Its antigen is not known.

Notes on the study in general: Expanded clones were, on average, more numerous in CD8+ T cells than in CD4+. A proportion of nonresponders additionally exhibited low normalized T-cell clonal expansion.

This receptor was obtained from an adult with an advanced solid tumor such as melanoma, head and neck, liver or kidney cancer. This chain uses TRBV18 with TRBJ1-3; 9 positions match TRBD1. This specimen was CD4+ or CD8+ T cells sorted from blood, taken in a trial of the OX40 agonist ivuxolimab. The CDR3 DNA sequence: TGTGCCAGCTCACCGACAGGGGGCTCTGGAAACACCATATATTTT. Encoded protein: CASSPTGGSGNTIYF.